This entry is about one T cell receptor beta chain. At least ten counts were recorded for this clonotype. The antigen this receptor binds is unknown. Per-base qualities were not stored, and no clone one base away is much larger. For repertoire sequencing, TCR beta CDR3 regions were amplified from RNA transcripts. A first-round RT-PCR used HTBI primers with the Qiagen OneStep RT-PCR kit, followed by a second-round multiplex PCR, size selection and purification. The libraries underwent paired-end sequencing with 100 bp reads on an Illumina HiSeq2000. In the paper's pipeline: SOAPnuke was used to process the reads, removing any read that contained adapters or uncalled bases, had a mean Phred below 15, or lacked an exact match to the constant primer or identifier. High-quality paired reads were merged with COPE v1.2.5. Unique nucleotide sequences were defined as clonotypes and aligned to IMGT TRB V, D and J references using MiTCR v1.1. Analysis was restricted to V-J combinations with a frequency above 0.0001, which covered just over 98% of repertoires. A TCR clonal expansion and chaos score per V-J combination was defined as the ratio of F50 clonal expansion to chaos observed in the TCRdist matrix. Welch's t-statistics and random forest were used to narrow the features down to more than 10 V-J combinations, which were then fed into a naive Bayes classifier. Thyroid-blood repertoire similarity was quantified with the Morisita-Horn index. TCRdb reworked the public reads: Q25 trimming with fastp, MiXCR clone assembly, productive beta chains retained. Rows with a matching CDR3 protein are joined into one entry that keeps the most common DNA and genes. For this entry, the V and J calls and clone size follow TCRdb and not the study's own pipeline. Present in this sample are about 620,000 distinct CDR3 sequences, about 24% of which were seen just once. The ten largest clones represent around 6.5% of the sample.

The data derive from a study of Graves' ophthalmopathy and Graves' hyperthyroidism (dated by TCRdb to the late 2010s). Background for the entire study: Peripheral blood samples were taken at the time of initial diagnosis, before any treatment was given. The 85 to 100 discovery patients were divided at random into training and test sets in a 7:3 ratio. The study used TCR beta repertoire signatures to distinguish Graves' ophthalmopathy from Graves' hyperthyroidism and to predict progression to ophthalmopathy. An independent validation cohort was composed of 18 hyperthyroidism patients and 17 patients who later progressed from hyperthyroidism to ophthalmopathy. Following sample collection, hyperthyroidism patients were given methimazole at a starting dose of 30 mg daily, and ophthalmopathy patients were given high-dose intravenous methylprednisolone. In over 5 hyperthyroidism patients, the T-cell repertoire of thyroid tissue was compared with the T-cell repertoire of blood. In total, 120 to 150 blood samples were TCR-sequenced: approximately 42 ophthalmopathy, over 70 hyperthyroidism and about 17 hyperthyroidism-to-ophthalmopathy patients. To explore V-J signatures distinguishing ophthalmopathy from hyperthyroidism, a discovery set of approximately 100 patients (fewer than 45 ophthalmopathy, about 57 stable hyperthyroidism) was enrolled. General findings and caveats noted by the study authors: No statistical method was used to set the sample size in advance, and the investigators knew which group each participant was assigned to. In validation, the model predicted ophthalmopathy progression with about 70% sensitivity and 72.22% specificity; fewer than 15 predicted patients were CT-confirmed with GO in a median of about 7.1 months. Among expanded thyroid clonotypes with frequency above 0.001, most also showed up in blood, which suggests that blood repertoires may reflect the thyroid immune response. The 13-signature model separated ophthalmopathy from stable hyperthyroidism with around 90% sensitivity and 81.08% specificity in cross-validation, and 80%/75% in the test set.

Hyperthyroidism was defined as stable when no progression to ophthalmopathy occurred within 18 months of follow-up. Hyperthyroidism patients were newly diagnosed, with disease duration under 2 months, and aged 18 to 65 years. Patients with other autoimmune diseases, uncontrolled infections, pregnancy or lactation were excluded from the study. Clinical symptoms, serum thyroxine, TRAb, thyroid ultrasound and orbital computed tomography formed the basis of the diagnosis. PBMCs were isolated from more than 8 ml of fresh peripheral blood by Ficoll-Paque density gradient centrifugation. Total RNA was extracted using Trizol reagent, and RNA quality was checked on an Agilent 2100 Bioanalyzer. CDR1 and CDR2 (GTSNPN, SVGIG) derive from the germline V gene (reference sequence). V lost 4 bases and J lost 4 bases, and the count of bases not matched to a germline gene is 13. The CDR3 runs 15 amino acids, cysteine and phenylalanine included. Of all the DNA, just the CDR3 is kept, 45 bases in frame from base 1.

Recombination joined TRBV30 with TRBJ2-7, and TRBD1 aligns with 7 junction nucleotides. Material: peripheral blood. This receptor was identified in a woman aged 18-30 years with stable Graves' hyperthyroidism. Some clones in this sample may be carry-over from other donors' samples. Donor details come from another sample of the same person, matched by shared clones. The CDR3 reads as follows: CAWTEGAGDFYEQYF. The DNA sequence is TGTGCCTGGACCGAGGGGGCAGGCGATTTTTACGAGCAGTACTTC.